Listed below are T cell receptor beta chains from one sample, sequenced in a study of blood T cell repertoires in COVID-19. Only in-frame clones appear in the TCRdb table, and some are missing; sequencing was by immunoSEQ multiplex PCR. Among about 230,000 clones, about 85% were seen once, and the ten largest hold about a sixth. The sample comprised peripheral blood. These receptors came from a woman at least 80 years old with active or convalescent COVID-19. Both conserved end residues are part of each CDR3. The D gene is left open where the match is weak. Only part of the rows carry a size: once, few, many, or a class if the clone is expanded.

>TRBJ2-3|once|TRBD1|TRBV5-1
CASGDSPTVNTQYF
TGCGCCAGCGGGGACAGCCCAACGGTGAATACGCAGTATTTT
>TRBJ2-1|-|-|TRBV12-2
CASRLNRRDPGGEQFF
TGTGCAAGTCGCTTAAACCGCCGGGACCCGGGAGGAGAGCAGTTCTTC
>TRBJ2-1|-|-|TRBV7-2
CASSGRAGTGFARGAFF
-
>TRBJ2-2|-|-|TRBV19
CASTSLSANTGELFF
TGTGCCAGTACCTCACTGAGCGCAAACACCGGGGAGCTGTTTTTT
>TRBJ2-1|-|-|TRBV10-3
CAISAFGGQTEQFF
TGTGCCATCAGTGCCTTCGGGGGGCAGACGGAGCAGTTCTTC
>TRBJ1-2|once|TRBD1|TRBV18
CASSPQPGQGGYGYTF
TGTGCCAGCTCACCCCAACCGGGACAGGGGGGGTATGGCTACACCTTC
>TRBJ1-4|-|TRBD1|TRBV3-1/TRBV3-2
CASSQRKGGGEKLFF
TGTGCCAGCAGCCAAAGAAAAGGGGGCGGTGAAAAACTGTTTTTT
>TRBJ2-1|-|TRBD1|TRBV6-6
CASSSHSDRDNEQFF
TGTGCCAGCAGTTCACACTCAGACAGGGACAATGAGCAGTTCTTC
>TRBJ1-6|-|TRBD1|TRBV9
CASSSGLGTANSPLHF
TGTGCCAGCAGCTCTGGTCTGGGGACAGCTAATTCACCCCTCCACTTT
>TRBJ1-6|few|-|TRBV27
CASSLRQGNSPLHF
TGTGCCAGCAGTTTACGGCAGGGGAATTCACCCCTCCACTTT
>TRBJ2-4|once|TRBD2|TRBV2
CASSASGKAKNIQYF
TGTGCCAGCAGTGCTAGCGGGAAGGCCAAAAACATTCAGTACTTC
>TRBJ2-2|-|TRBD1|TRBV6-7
CASNRQGLVGELFF
TGTGCCAGCAATAGACAGGGTTTGGTCGGGGAGCTGTTTTTT
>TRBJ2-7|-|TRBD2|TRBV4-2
CASSQDLASGRVDEQYF
TGTGCCAGCAGCCAAGATCTGGCTAGCGGGAGGGTCGACGAGCAGTACTTC
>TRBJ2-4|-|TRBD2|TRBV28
CASSLSSGSAKNIQYF
TGTGCCAGCAGTTTATCTAGCGGGAGTGCCAAAAACATTCAGTACTTC
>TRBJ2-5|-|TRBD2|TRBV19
CASSIGLAGGEETQYF
TGTGCCAGTAGTATAGGACTAGCGGGCGGTGAAGAGACCCAGTACTTC
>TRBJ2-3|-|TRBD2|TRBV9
CASSVGTSGGTDTQYF
TGTGCCAGCAGCGTAGGGACTAGCGGGGGCACAGATACGCAGTATTTT
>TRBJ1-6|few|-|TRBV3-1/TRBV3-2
CASSQATGAYSPLHF
TGTGCCAGCAGCCAGGCCACAGGCGCCTATTCACCCCTCCACTTT
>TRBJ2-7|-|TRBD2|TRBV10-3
CAISAQTSGTYEQYF
TGTGCCATCAGTGCCCAGACTAGCGGTACCTACGAGCAGTACTTC
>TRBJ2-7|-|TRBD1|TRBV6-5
CASSMGQVYEQYF
TGTGCCAGCAGTATGGGACAGGTCTACGAGCAGTACTTC
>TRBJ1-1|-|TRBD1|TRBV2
CASSELGQGFLPPFEAFF
TGTGCCAGCAGTGAATTGGGACAGGGGTTTTTGCCCCCCTTCGAAGCTTTCTTT
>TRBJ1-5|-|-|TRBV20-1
CSASLGQGASNQPQHF
TGCAGTGCTAGTCTTGGGCAGGGCGCGAGCAATCAGCCCCAGCATTTT
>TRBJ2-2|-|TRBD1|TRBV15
CATSRVPGQGSGELFF
TGTGCCACCAGCAGGGTACCGGGACAGGGGTCCGGGGAGCTGTTTTTT
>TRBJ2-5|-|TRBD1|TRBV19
CASSIQGAGKTQYF
TGTGCCAGTAGTATACAGGGGGCAGGGAAGACCCAGTACTTC
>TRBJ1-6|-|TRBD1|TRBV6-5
CASSYSRQGDSPLHF
TGTGCCAGCAGTTACTCCCGGCAGGGGGATTCACCCCTCCACTTT
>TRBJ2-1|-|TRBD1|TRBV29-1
CSVEYVLGQDNEQFF
TGCAGCGTTGAATACGTTTTGGGACAGGACAATGAGCAGTTCTTC
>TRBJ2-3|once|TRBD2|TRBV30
CAWSMVAGVADTQYF
TGTGCCTGGAGTATGGTAGCGGGAGTTGCAGATACGCAGTATTTT
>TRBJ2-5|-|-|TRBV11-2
CASSLEGREYETQYF
TGTGCCAGCAGCTTAGAAGGGAGAGAGTATGAGACCCAGTACTTC
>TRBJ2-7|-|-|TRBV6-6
CASTYRDNYEQYF
TGTGCCAGCACCTACCGGGACAACTACGAGCAGTACTTC
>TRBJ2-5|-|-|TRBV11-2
CASSLGFLGSQETQYF
TGTGCCAGCAGCTTAGGTTTTCTCGGGTCCCAAGAGACCCAGTACTTC
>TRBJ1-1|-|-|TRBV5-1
CASSFGGTEAFF
TGCGCCAGCAGCTTCGGGGGAACTGAAGCTTTCTTT
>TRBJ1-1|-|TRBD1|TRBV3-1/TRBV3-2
CASSQDRTGEWSTEAFF
TGTGCCAGCAGCCAAGATAGGACAGGGGAGTGGAGCACTGAAGCTTTCTTT
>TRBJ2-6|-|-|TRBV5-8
CASRPILVTGANVLTF
TGTGCCAGCAGACCTATTTTGGTGACTGGGGCCAACGTCCTGACTTTC
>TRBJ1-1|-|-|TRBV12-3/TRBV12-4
CASSRQMNTEAFF
TGTGCCAGCAGCCGACAGATGAACACTGAAGCTTTCTTT
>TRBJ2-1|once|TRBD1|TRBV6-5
CASSYSWTGTYEQFF
TGTGCCAGCAGTTACTCGTGGACAGGGACATATGAGCAGTTCTTC
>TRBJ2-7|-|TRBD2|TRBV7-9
CASSQTGTSGSWEQYF
TGTGCCAGCAGCCAGACCGGGACTAGCGGGTCCTGGGAGCAGTACTTC
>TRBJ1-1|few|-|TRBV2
CASSEGRSINTEAFF
TGTGCCAGCAGTGAAGGGCGGAGCATAAACACTGAAGCTTTCTTT
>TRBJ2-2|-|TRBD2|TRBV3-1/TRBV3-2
CASSQEGLAGMVGELFF
TGTGCCAGCAGCCAAGAAGGACTAGCGGGAATGGTCGGGGAGCTGTTTTTT
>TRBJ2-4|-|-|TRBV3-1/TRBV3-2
CASSRRGGNIQYF
TGTGCCAGCAGTCGAAGGGGGGGAAACATTCAGTACTTC
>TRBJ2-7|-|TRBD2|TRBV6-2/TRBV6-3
CASSYLSGRMRDEQYF
TGTGCCAGCAGTTACTTGAGCGGGAGGATGCGCGACGAGCAGTACTTC